A selection of T cell receptor beta chains follows, all from one sample in a study of blood T cell repertoires in COVID-19. The data were produced by immunoSEQ multiplex PCR, yet TCRdb's version contains in-frame clones alone and is incomplete. The sample records about 97,000 clones, over 85% being singletons. The specimen was peripheral blood. Receptor source: a woman aged 50 to 60 with COVID-19, enrolled during active disease. Each CDR3 is given with its conserved first and last residue. The D gene is left open where the match is weak. Size is stated for part of the rows, as once, few or many counts, or as a class when the clone is expanded.

abundance: -
d_gene: -
j_gene: TRBJ1-1
v_gene: TRBV18
CDR3aa: CASSPVFDSMNTEAFF
CDR3nt: TGTGCCAGCTCACCCGTTTTTGACAGCATGAACACTGAAGCTTTCTTT

abundance: -
d_gene: -
j_gene: TRBJ2-5
v_gene: TRBV11-2
CDR3aa: CASSLVGNRVGETQYF
CDR3nt: TGTGCCAGCAGCTTAGTCGGTAACAGGGTGGGGGAGACCCAGTACTTC

abundance: once
d_gene: -
j_gene: TRBJ2-1
v_gene: TRBV5-1
CDR3aa: CASSQSTGQFYNEQFF
CDR3nt: TGCGCCAGCAGCCAGAGTACTGGGCAGTTTTACAATGAGCAGTTCTTC

abundance: -
d_gene: -
j_gene: TRBJ2-3
v_gene: TRBV7-6
CDR3aa: CASSLAGIGTDTQYF
CDR3nt: TGTGCCAGCAGCTTAGCCGGGATTGGCACAGATACGCAGTATTTT

abundance: -
d_gene: TRBD1
j_gene: TRBJ1-1
v_gene: TRBV13
CDR3aa: CASSLGSGTGSGAFF
CDR3nt: TGTGCCAGCAGCTTAGGCAGTGGGACAGGGAGTGGAGCTTTCTTT

abundance: -
d_gene: -
j_gene: TRBJ1-2
v_gene: TRBV30
CDR3aa: CAWTTQGGYGYTF
CDR3nt: TGTGCCTGGACCACACAGGGTGGCTATGGCTACACCTTC

abundance: -
d_gene: TRBD1
j_gene: TRBJ1-3
v_gene: TRBV7-4
CDR3aa: CASIWTGYGNTIYF
CDR3nt: TGTGCCAGCATTTGGACAGGGTACGGAAACACCATATATTTT

abundance: -
d_gene: TRBD1
j_gene: TRBJ2-7
v_gene: TRBV28
CDR3aa: CASRPGQGYEQYF
CDR3nt: TGTGCCAGCAGACCGGGACAGGGCTACGAGCAGTACTTC

abundance: -
d_gene: TRBD1
j_gene: TRBJ1-2
v_gene: TRBV4-3
CDR3aa: CASSQDLGWTGMGYTF
CDR3nt: TGCGCCAGCAGCCAAGATCTAGGTTGGACAGGGATGGGCTACACCTTC

abundance: -
d_gene: -
j_gene: TRBJ1-2
v_gene: TRBV19
CDR3aa: CATQPVTTSGRMNYGYTF
CDR3nt: TGTGCCACCCAACCCGTAACGACTTCAGGGAGGATGAACTATGGCTACACCTTC

abundance: once
d_gene: -
j_gene: TRBJ1-1
v_gene: TRBV5-1
CDR3aa: CASSLAGSGSEAFF
CDR3nt: TGCGCCAGCAGCTTGGCCGGGTCGGGGTCTGAAGCTTTCTTT

abundance: -
d_gene: -
j_gene: TRBJ1-6
v_gene: TRBV28
CDR3aa: CASSLWGEANSPLHF
CDR3nt: TGTGCCAGCAGTTTATGGGGGGAGGCGAATTCACCCCTCCACTTT

abundance: once
d_gene: TRBD1
j_gene: TRBJ2-4
v_gene: TRBV7-6
CDR3aa: CASSLSSTGKNIQYF
CDR3nt: TGTGCCAGCAGCTTAAGCTCGACAGGGAAAAACATTCAGTACTTC

abundance: -
d_gene: -
j_gene: TRBJ1-2
v_gene: TRBV7-2
CDR3aa: CASSLTPDRTGYTF
CDR3nt: TGTGCCAGCAGCTTAACCCCCGACAGAACTGGCTACACCTTC

abundance: -
d_gene: TRBD1
j_gene: TRBJ1-1
v_gene: TRBV19
CDR3aa: CASMKNRGTEAFF
CDR3nt: TGTGCCAGTATGAAAAACAGGGGTACTGAAGCTTTCTTT

abundance: few
d_gene: -
j_gene: TRBJ2-1
v_gene: TRBV28
CDR3aa: CASSQPGRLNEQFF
CDR3nt: TGTGCCAGCAGCCAGCCCGGGAGACTAAATGAGCAGTTCTTC

abundance: -
d_gene: TRBD1
j_gene: TRBJ1-1
v_gene: TRBV25-1
CDR3aa: CASSAGQGQTEAFF
CDR3nt: TGTGCCAGCAGTGCGGGACAGGGACAGACTGAAGCTTTCTTT

abundance: -
d_gene: -
j_gene: TRBJ1-2
v_gene: TRBV9
CDR3aa: CASSVGRGNYGYTF
CDR3nt: TGTGCCAGCAGCGTCGGCAGGGGAAACTATGGCTACACCTTC

abundance: -
d_gene: TRBD1
j_gene: TRBJ1-5
v_gene: TRBV6-5
CDR3aa: CAGQRSGGNQPQHF
CDR3nt: TGTGCCGGCCAACGGTCAGGGGGTAATCAGCCCCAGCATTTT

abundance: -
d_gene: -
j_gene: TRBJ1-3
v_gene: TRBV11-2
CDR3aa: CASSLGQYPGNTIYF
CDR3nt: TGTGCCAGCAGCTTAGGACAGTATCCTGGAAACACCATATATTTT

abundance: -
d_gene: TRBD2
j_gene: TRBJ2-2
v_gene: TRBV4-2
CDR3aa: CASSQDWGTSGYTGELFF
CDR3nt: TGTGCCAGCAGCCAAGATTGGGGGACTAGCGGGTACACCGGGGAGCTGTTTTTT

abundance: -
d_gene: -
j_gene: TRBJ1-2
v_gene: TRBV19
CDR3aa: CASSVQGPNYGYTF
CDR3nt: TGTGCCAGTAGTGTTCAGGGTCCGAACTATGGCTACACCTTC

abundance: -
d_gene: -
j_gene: TRBJ1-1
v_gene: TRBV19
CDR3aa: CASTSFTGTEAFF
CDR3nt: TGTGCCAGTACTTCATTTACAGGGACTGAAGCTTTCTTT

abundance: -
d_gene: -
j_gene: TRBJ1-3
v_gene: TRBV28
CDR3aa: CASSLGGTSGNTIYF
CDR3nt: TGTGCCAGCAGTTTAGGGGGGACCTCTGGAAACACCATATATTTT

abundance: once
d_gene: -
j_gene: TRBJ1-1
v_gene: TRBV10-3
CDR3aa: CAIRQDSNEAFF
CDR3nt: TGTGCCATCAGGCAGGATTCCAATGAAGCTTTCTTT

abundance: -
d_gene: -
j_gene: TRBJ1-2
v_gene: TRBV6-1
CDR3aa: CASSEVTANYGYTF
CDR3nt: TGTGCCAGCAGTGAAGTGACAGCTAACTATGGCTACACCTTC

abundance: -
d_gene: TRBD1
j_gene: TRBJ1-5
v_gene: TRBV2
CDR3aa: CASSEDRGYYQPQHF
CDR3nt: TGTGCCAGCAGTGAGGACAGGGGGTACTATCAGCCCCAGCATTTT

abundance: -
d_gene: TRBD1
j_gene: TRBJ1-2
v_gene: TRBV6-6
CDR3aa: CASSSSGTGLEGYTF
CDR3nt: TGTGCCAGCAGTTCCTCCGGGACAGGGCTTGAAGGCTACACCTTC

abundance: once
d_gene: TRBD1
j_gene: TRBJ2-1
v_gene: TRBV19
CDR3aa: CASNLQGTINEQFF
CDR3nt: TGTGCCAGTAATCTACAGGGGACGATAAATGAGCAGTTCTTC

abundance: -
d_gene: TRBD1
j_gene: TRBJ1-1
v_gene: TRBV7-8
CDR3aa: CASSSGQGTNTEAFF
CDR3nt: TGTGCCAGCAGCTCCGGACAGGGGACAAACACTGAAGCTTTCTTT

abundance: -
d_gene: TRBD1
j_gene: TRBJ2-2
v_gene: TRBV11-3
CDR3aa: CASSQRTGGLTGELFF
CDR3nt: TGTGCCAGCAGCCAGAGGACAGGGGGCTTAACCGGGGAGCTGTTTTTT

abundance: -
d_gene: -
j_gene: TRBJ2-3
v_gene: TRBV4-2
CDR3aa: CASSHIFLALGGTDTQYF
CDR3nt: TGTGCCAGCAGCCACATCTTCCTAGCGTTGGGGGGCACAGATACGCAGTATTTT

abundance: -
d_gene: -
j_gene: TRBJ1-1
v_gene: TRBV27
CDR3aa: CATRRAQGTEAFF
CDR3nt: TGTGCCACCCGCAGGGCCCAGGGCACTGAAGCTTTCTTT

abundance: -
d_gene: -
j_gene: TRBJ1-1
v_gene: TRBV30
CDR3aa: CAWSGRGTEAFF
CDR3nt: TGTGCCTGGAGTGGACGGGGCACTGAAGCTTTCTTT

abundance: -
d_gene: TRBD1
j_gene: TRBJ1-3
v_gene: TRBV9
CDR3aa: CASSVDTTGVGNTIYF
CDR3nt: TGTGCCAGCAGCGTAGATACTACAGGGGTGGGAAACACCATATATTTT

abundance: -
d_gene: -
j_gene: TRBJ1-3
v_gene: TRBV7-6
CDR3aa: CASSFGLLSAGNTIYF
CDR3nt: TGTGCCAGCAGCTTCGGACTCCTCTCGGCCGGAAACACCATATATTTT

abundance: -
d_gene: -
j_gene: TRBJ2-7
v_gene: TRBV9
CDR3aa: CASSVGQSSYEQYF
CDR3nt: TGTGCCAGCAGCGTCGGACAGAGCTCCTACGAGCAGTACTTC

abundance: -
d_gene: TRBD1
j_gene: TRBJ1-1
v_gene: TRBV5-1
CDR3aa: CASSNRDREVLTEAFF
CDR3nt: TGCGCCAGCAGCAACCGGGACAGGGAGGTCCTCACTGAAGCTTTCTTT

abundance: -
d_gene: TRBD2
j_gene: TRBJ2-1
v_gene: TRBV7-6
CDR3aa: CASSSRAGGNEQFF
CDR3nt: TGTGCCAGCAGCTCTCGAGCGGGGGGCAATGAGCAGTTCTTC

abundance: -
d_gene: -
j_gene: TRBJ2-3
v_gene: TRBV27
CDR3aa: CASSPSGGHSTDTQYF
CDR3nt: TGTGCCAGCAGTCCCTCGGGCGGGCATAGCACAGATACGCAGTATTTT

abundance: -
d_gene: -
j_gene: TRBJ1-1
v_gene: TRBV19
CDR3aa: CASSMENGLRNGAFF
CDR3nt: TGTGCCAGTAGTATGGAGAATGGACTTCGAAATGGAGCTTTCTTT

abundance: -
d_gene: -
j_gene: TRBJ1-6
v_gene: TRBV13
CDR3aa: CASSLASGTRNSPLHF
CDR3nt: TGTGCCAGCAGCTTAGCTTCCGGGACAAGGAATTCACCCCTCCACTTT

abundance: few
d_gene: TRBD1
j_gene: TRBJ1-1
v_gene: TRBV28
CDR3aa: CASSAPGQGSTEAFF
CDR3nt: TGTGCCAGCAGTGCACCTGGACAGGGGAGCACTGAAGCTTTCTTT

abundance: -
d_gene: -
j_gene: TRBJ1-2
v_gene: TRBV7-8
CDR3aa: CASSLGFGGNYGYTF
CDR3nt: TGTGCCAGCAGCTTAGGGTTCGGAGGGAACTATGGCTACACCTTC

abundance: -
d_gene: -
j_gene: TRBJ1-2
v_gene: TRBV2
CDR3aa: CASSRDNNYGYTF
CDR3nt: TGTGCCAGCAGTCGGGACAATAACTATGGCTACACCTTC

abundance: -
d_gene: -
j_gene: TRBJ1-5
v_gene: TRBV5-5
CDR3aa: CASSFEGGSNQPQHF
CDR3nt: TGTGCCAGCAGCTTTGAGGGAGGGAGCAATCAGCCCCAGCATTTT

abundance: -
d_gene: -
j_gene: TRBJ1-6
v_gene: TRBV6-4
CDR3aa: CASSDYPGPNSPLHF
CDR3nt: TGTGCCAGCAGTGACTATCCAGGGCCTAATTCACCCCTCCACTTT

abundance: -
d_gene: -
j_gene: TRBJ2-3
v_gene: TRBV30
CDR3aa: CAWSLTGIGNTQYF
CDR3nt: TGTGCCTGGAGTTTGACAGGTATCGGGAATACGCAGTATTTT

abundance: -
d_gene: -
j_gene: TRBJ1-3
v_gene: TRBV5-1
CDR3aa: CASSYRAVSGNTIYF
CDR3nt: TGCGCCAGCAGCTACCGCGCCGTCTCTGGAAACACCATATATTTT

abundance: -
d_gene: -
j_gene: TRBJ1-4
v_gene: TRBV19
CDR3aa: CASRTPGRANEKLFF
CDR3nt: TGTGCCAGTAGGACCCCAGGGAGGGCTAATGAAAAACTGTTTTTT

abundance: -
d_gene: -
j_gene: TRBJ1-3
v_gene: TRBV9
CDR3aa: CASSVGPRSGNTIYF
CDR3nt: TGTGCCAGCAGCGTAGGGCCCCGCTCTGGAAACACCATATATTTT

abundance: -
d_gene: TRBD1
j_gene: TRBJ2-1
v_gene: TRBV7-9
CDR3aa: CASSSTSGGALINEQFF
CDR3nt: TGTGCCAGCAGCTCGACCTCAGGGGGCGCGTTAATCAATGAGCAGTTCTTC

abundance: -
d_gene: -
j_gene: TRBJ1-4
v_gene: TRBV24-1
CDR3aa: CATRPQGVTNEKLFF
CDR3nt: TGTGCCACCAGGCCCCAGGGTGTAACTAATGAAAAACTGTTTTTT

abundance: -
d_gene: -
j_gene: TRBJ1-5
v_gene: TRBV24-1
CDR3aa: CATSDLSRGYRPQHF
CDR3nt: TGTGCCACCAGTGATTTAAGCAGGGGCTATCGGCCCCAGCATTTT